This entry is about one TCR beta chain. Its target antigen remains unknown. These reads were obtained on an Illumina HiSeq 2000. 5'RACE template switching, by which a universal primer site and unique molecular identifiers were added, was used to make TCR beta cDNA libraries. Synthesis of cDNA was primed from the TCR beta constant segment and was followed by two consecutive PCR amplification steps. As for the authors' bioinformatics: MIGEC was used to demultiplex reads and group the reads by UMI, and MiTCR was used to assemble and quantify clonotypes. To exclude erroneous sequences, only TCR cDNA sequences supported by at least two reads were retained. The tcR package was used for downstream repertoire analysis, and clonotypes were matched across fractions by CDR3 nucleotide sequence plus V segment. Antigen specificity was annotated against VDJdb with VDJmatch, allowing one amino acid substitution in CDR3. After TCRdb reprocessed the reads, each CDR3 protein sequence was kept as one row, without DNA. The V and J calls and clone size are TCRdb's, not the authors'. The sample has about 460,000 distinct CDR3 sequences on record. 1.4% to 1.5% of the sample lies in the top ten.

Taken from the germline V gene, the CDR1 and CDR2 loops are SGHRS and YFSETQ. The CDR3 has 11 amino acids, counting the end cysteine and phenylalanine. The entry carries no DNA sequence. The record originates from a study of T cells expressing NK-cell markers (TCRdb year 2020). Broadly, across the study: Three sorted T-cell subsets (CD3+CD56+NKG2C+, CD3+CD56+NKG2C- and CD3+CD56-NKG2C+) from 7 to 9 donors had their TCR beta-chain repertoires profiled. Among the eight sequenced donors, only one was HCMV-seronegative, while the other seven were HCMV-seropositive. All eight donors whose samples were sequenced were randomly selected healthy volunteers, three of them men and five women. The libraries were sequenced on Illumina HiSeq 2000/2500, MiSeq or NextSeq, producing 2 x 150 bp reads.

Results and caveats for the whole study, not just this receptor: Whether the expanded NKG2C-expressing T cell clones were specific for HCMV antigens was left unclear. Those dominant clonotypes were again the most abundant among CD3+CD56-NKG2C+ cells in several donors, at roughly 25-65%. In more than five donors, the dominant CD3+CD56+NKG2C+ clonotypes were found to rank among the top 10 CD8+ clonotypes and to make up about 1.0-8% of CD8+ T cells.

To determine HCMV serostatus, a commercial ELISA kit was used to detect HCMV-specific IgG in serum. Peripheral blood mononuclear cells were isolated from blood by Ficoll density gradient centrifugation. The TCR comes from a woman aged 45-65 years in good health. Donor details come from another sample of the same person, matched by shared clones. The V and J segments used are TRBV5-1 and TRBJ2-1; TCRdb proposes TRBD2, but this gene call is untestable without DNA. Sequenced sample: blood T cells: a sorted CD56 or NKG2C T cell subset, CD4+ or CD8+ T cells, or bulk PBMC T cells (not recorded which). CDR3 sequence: CASGGSDEQFF.